The entry that follows covers one TCR beta chain sequence. Its antigen is still unknown. These data come from a study of T cells in localized non-small cell lung cancer. The study's findings and limits: Uninvolved neighboring lung showed the greatest T cell clonality, exceeding tumor. The study linked higher blood T cell density to longer overall survival.

This CDR3 is 13 amino acids long. Germline lookup yields CDR1 LNHDA and CDR2 SQIVND (reference sequence). With 8 bases removed from V and 8 bases from J, the gap between germline ends came to 18 bases. Produced via immunoSEQ multiplex PCR; TCRdb's table is partial and in-frame only. The sample carries under 55,000 clones, 80% recorded once. This chain uses TRBV19 with TRBJ1-2, with a weak D call TRBD1 (5 bases). The sequencing used PBMCs, collected before any cancer treatment. The clonotype comes from a woman aged 35-75 years with stage II lung adenocarcinoma. CDR3 DNA sequence: TGTGCCAGTCTACCGGGACCTATGAAGGGCTACACCTTC. This sequence encodes CASLPGPMKGYTF.